One sample yielded the 29 T cell receptor beta chains listed below, sequenced in a study of radiotherapy plus CTLA-4 blockade in lung cancer (dated by TCRdb to 2017 to 2018). The library came from the immunoSEQ multiplex PCR assay. TCRdb retrieved this table from immuneACCESS and kept in-frame rearrangements only. Not all clones are present; in checked studies, unresolved V genes account for under half, and no reason is known for the remainder. The sample includes some 60,000 clones, with approximately 80% observed a single time. The ten largest account for approximately 15% of the sample. The sequenced sample was peripheral blood, obtained from a patient treated with radiotherapy plus ipilimumab. These receptors originate from a human donor with non-small cell lung cancer who had a complete response to radiotherapy plus ipilimumab.

V and J are TRBV7-2 and TRBJ2-3; D is uncertain. The CDR3 consists of 17 residues. Germline CDR1 and CDR2: SGHTA and FQGNSA. The V end lost 4 bases, the J end lost 1 base, and 18 bases lay between the germline ends. CDR3 nucleotides: TGTGCCAGCAGCTCAACGACTCGTTCGCTCGGCACAGATACGCAGTATTTT. Protein product: CASSSTTRSLGTDTQYF.

Only a few counts were recorded for this clone. The chain carries TRBV2 and TRBJ2-7, with 8 positions matching TRBD2. The CDR3 consists of 14 residues. The germline gives CDR1 SNHLY, CDR2 FYNNEI. Trimming took 7 bases from V and 2 from J; bases not matched to a gene: 7. In nucleotides, the CDR3 is TGTGCCAGCACCCTACGGGGGGGTACCTACGAGCAGTACTTC. Its translation: CASTLRGGTYEQYF.

The chain employs TRBV5-3 and TRBJ2-6; a possible D gene is TRBD2 (6 bases). TRBV5-3 falls under the ORF class, with uncertain function. V lost 2 bases, J lost 0 bases, and 9 bases lay in between. This CDR3 has 16 residues. CDR3 residues: CARSFGRGSGANVLTF. Written as DNA, the CDR3 is TGTGCCAGAAGCTTCGGGCGGGGCTCTGGGGCCAACGTCCTGACTTTC.

The CDR3, as DNA: TGCGCCAGCACGGCGGCGGCGGGCGATGAGCAGTTCTTC. Translated, it gives CASTAAAGDEQFF. V gene TRBV10-2 combines with J gene TRBJ2-1, with D perhaps TRBD2 (5 bases). The CDR3 sequence is 13 residues long. V was pared by 7 bases and J by 8 bases, with 15 bases between. The germline V gene has CDR1 WSHSY and CDR2 SAAADI.

For the CDR3, the DNA is TGTGCCAGCAGCGACTTGACTACTACGGCCTCTGGGGCCAACGTCCTGACTTTC. It encodes CASSDLTTTASGANVLTF. This sequence joins TRBV5-4 and TRBJ2-6; the D gene is possibly TRBD2 (5 bases). V lost 4 bases, J lost 0 bases, and 17 bases lay in between. The CDR3 sequence is 18 residues long. The germline gives CDR1 SGHNT, CDR2 YYREEE (reference sequence).

The chain is built from TRBV27 and TRBJ1-5, with a possible D match to TRBD1 (6 bases). The germline V gene has CDR1 MNHEY and CDR2 SMNVEV (reference sequence). The germline V and J ends were trimmed by 4 bases and 4 bases, with 11 bases remaining between them. The CDR3 consists of 14 residues. CDR3 nucleotide sequence: TGTGCCAGCAGTTGGGACGGACAGAATCAGCCCCAGCATTTT. Its protein product is CASSWDGQNQPQHF.

The chain recombines TRBV7-8 with TRBJ1-5; 7 bases align to TRBD1. The CDR3 is made up of 17 amino acids. Losses at the gene ends were 0 bases for V and 1 base for J; bases not matched to a gene: 6. Germline V lookup: CDR1 SGHVS, CDR2 FQNEAQ. The DNA of the CDR3 is TGTGCCAGCAGCTTAGCGGTTGACAGGGTCAGCAATCAGCCCCAGCATTTT. Amino acid sequence: CASSLAVDRVSNQPQHF.

The chain recombines TRBV18 with TRBJ2-3, with TRBD2 matching 16 bases. CDR1 and CDR2 from the germline V gene are KGHSH and LQKENI. This CDR3 contains 17 residues. Unmatched junction bases numbered 3, after V lost 3 bases and J lost 3 bases. The CDR3 loop reads CASSPGTSGGATDTQYF. In DNA, the CDR3 is TGTGCCAGCTCACCCGGGACTAGCGGGGGGGCGACAGATACGCAGTATTTT.

The J gene is TRBJ1-5, the V gene TRBV27; 10 nucleotides align to TRBD1. CDR1 is MNHEY and CDR2 is SMNVEV in the germline V gene (reference sequence). V was pared by 5 bases and J by 4 bases, with 5 bases of the junction left unmatched. The CDR3 contains 15 residues. The chain's CDR3 is CASSRQGARNQPQHF. For the CDR3, the DNA is TGTGCCAGCAGTAGACAGGGGGCTAGGAATCAGCCCCAGCATTTT.

This clone has just a few counts. The V and J genes are TRBV5-4 and TRBJ1-1; D remains ambiguous. Germline CDR1 SGHNT, CDR2 YYREEE (reference sequence). Deletions cut 0 bases from V and 3 bases from J, with 3 bases between. The CDR3 consists of 12 residues. CDR3 sequence (DNA): TGTGCCAGCAGCTTGGACTACACTGAAGCTTTCTTT. Translation: CASSLDYTEAFF.

This clone was picked up one time. The rearrangement joins TRBV6-5 to TRBJ2-7; 10 nucleotides match TRBD1. The CDR3 contains 13 residues. Germline values: CDR1 MNHEY, CDR2 SVGAGI. The trim removed 2 bases at V and 6 bases at J, leaving 1 base unmatched. CDR3 DNA: TGTGCCAGCAGTTACAGACAGGGGGCCGAGCAGTACGTC. The encoded protein is CASSYRQGAEQYV.

There are a few counts of this clone. The CDR3 reads CASSRGGNEKLFF. The CDR3 region has the DNA TGTGCCAGCAGCCGGGGGGGAAATGAAAAACTGTTTTTT. The V and J genes are TRBV5-8 and TRBJ1-4, with a tentative D call TRBD1 (5 bases). The CDR3 has 13 amino acids. Trimming removed 4 bases at V and 5 bases at J, with 9 bases between. Germline assignment: CDR1 SGHTS and CDR2 YDEGEE.

J is TRBJ2-7 and V is TRBV9, with 10 bases fitting TRBD2. There are 15 residues in the CDR3. With 2 bases clipped from V and 4 bases from J, the junction kept 6 bases outside the gene matches. Per germline, CDR1 SGDLS and CDR2 YYNGEE. CDR3 nucleotide sequence: TGTGCCAGCAGCGTTACTAGCGGGGTGTTATACGAGCAGTACTTC. As protein: CASSVTSGVLYEQYF.

The chain joins TRBV7-9 to TRBJ2-7; TRBD2 matches at 14 bases. This CDR3 contains 18 residues. The germline V gene has CDR1 SEHNR and CDR2 FQNEAQ (reference sequence). V was clipped by 3 bases and J by 6 bases; unmatched bases: 13. CDR3 protein: CASSFPGLAGGSRGEQYF. In nucleotides, the CDR3 is TGTGCCAGCAGCTTTCCAGGACTAGCGGGGGGATCCAGAGGCGAGCAGTACTTC.

This clone has just one count. J is TRBJ2-5 and V is TRBV7-2; 11 bases align to TRBD2. CDR3 size: 15 residues. Trimming cost V 6 bases and J 4 bases; bases outside gene matches: 7. The germline gives CDR1 SGHTA, CDR2 FQGNSA. CDR3 sequence reads: CASRPLAGVAETQYF. The CDR3 DNA reads as TGTGCCAGCAGGCCACTAGCGGGAGTTGCAGAGACCCAGTACTTC.

The V gene is TRBV18, the J gene TRBJ1-2; maybe TRBD1 (5 bases). In germline, CDR1 is KGHSH, CDR2 LQKENI. Deletions cut 3 bases from V and 6 bases from J, with 8 bases between. The CDR3 loop spans 12 amino acids. CDR3 amino acids: CASSPAGDGYTF. The CDR3 coding sequence is TGTGCCAGCTCACCTGCGGGGGATGGCTACACCTTC.

This chain uses TRBV5-4 with TRBJ2-3; TRBD1 is a possible D gene (5 bases). Trimming took off 4 bases at V and 4 bases at J, with 13 bases between the two ends. This CDR3 comprises 14 residues. CDR1 SGHNT and CDR2 YYREEE come from the germline V gene (reference sequence). The CDR3 DNA reads TGTGCCAGCAGCCCAGACAGACTTGCAGATACGCAGTATTTT. Amino acid sequence: CASSPDRLADTQYF.

The chain links TRBV7-9 to TRBJ2-2; a possible D gene is TRBD1 (6 bases). V shed 6 bases and J shed 4 bases, with 15 bases lying between them. CDR1 is SEHNR, CDR2 FQNEAQ, per germline (reference sequence). The CDR3 sequence is 15 residues long. In DNA form, the CDR3 reads TGTGCCAGCAGGCCCTACACAGGGACCACCGGGGAGCTGTTTTTT. It encodes CASRPYTGTTGELFF.

The chain uses TRBV10-1 and TRBJ1-1; D may be TRBD1 (5 bases). The ends were cut back, 3 bases at V and 6 bases at J, with 14 bases in the middle. From germline, CDR1 is WNHNN and CDR2 SYGVQD (reference sequence). The CDR3 totals 14 residues. CDR3 coding DNA: TGCGCCAGCAGTGATCCGGGGCGGGGGGCTGAAGCTTTCTTT. Amino acid sequence: CASSDPGRGAEAFF.

This chain connects TRBV5-6 to TRBJ1-2, with unresolved D. The V gene lost 1 base and the J gene lost 6 bases, with 4 bases spanning the gap. CDR1 is SGHDT, CDR2 YYEEEE, per germline. CDR3 length: 11 amino acids. This CDR3 reads CASSLSDGYTF. Written as DNA, the CDR3 is TGTGCCAGCAGCTTGTCGGATGGCTACACCTTC.

The chain uses TRBV27 and TRBJ1-1; D is perhaps TRBD1 (6 bases). The V gene lost 3 bases and the J gene lost 4 bases, with 12 bases spanning the gap. The CDR3 totals 14 residues. CDR1 and CDR2 (germline): MNHEY, SMNVEV (reference sequence). CDR3: CASSLYRASTEAFF. CDR3 DNA: TGTGCCAGCAGTTTGTACAGGGCAAGCACTGAAGCTTTCTTT.

The chain couples TRBV11-2 to TRBJ1-1, with a tentative D call TRBD1 (5 bases). The length of the CDR3 is 13 residues. Trimming took off 0 bases at V and 7 bases at J, with 9 bases between the two ends. Germline-derived CDR1 and CDR2 are SGHAT and FQNNGV. The CDR3 is CASSLDRRGEAFF. CDR3 DNA sequence: TGTGCCAGCAGCTTAGATAGAAGGGGTGAAGCTTTCTTT. Variable domain in full (rest from reference TRBV11-2 and TRBJ1-1): EAGVAQSPRYKIIEKRQSVAFWCNPISGHATLYWYQQILGQGPKLLIQFQNNGVVDDSQLPKDRFSAERLKGVDSTLKIQPAKLEDSAVYLCASSLDRRGEAFFGQGTRLTVV.

The chain has TRBV18 and TRBJ2-5; D might be TRBD2 (6 bases). Trimming took 2 bases from V and 5 from J, leaving 15 bases between them. Germline V gene data show CDR1 as KGHSH and CDR2 as LQKENI. This CDR3 has 15 amino acids. CDR3 sequence reads: CASSPSRQGLETQYF. The CDR3 nucleotides read TGTGCCAGCTCACCAAGTAGGCAGGGACTGGAGACCCAGTACTTC.

The V call is TRBV18, the J call TRBJ2-1; 10 bases agree with TRBD1. The trim removed 5 bases at V and 7 bases at J, leaving 8 bases unmatched. The CDR3 sequence is 15 residues long. Germline loops: CDR1 KGHSH, CDR2 LQKENI. The CDR3 sequence is CASSTRQGANNEQFF. CDR3 DNA: TGTGCCAGCTCAACCCGACAGGGGGCTAATAATGAGCAGTTCTTC.

The rearrangement links TRBV15 to TRBJ2-1, with unresolved D. CDR1 and CDR2 from the germline V gene are LNHNV and YYDKDF (reference sequence). Trimming removed 1 base from V and 4 bases from J, with 5 bases in between. This CDR3 has 13 residues. The DNA of the CDR3 is TGTGCCACCAGCAGAGGCAGTTACAATGAGCAGTTCTTC. This gives the protein CATSRGSYNEQFF.

The chain couples TRBV30 to TRBJ2-7; D perhaps matches TRBD1 (6 bases). This CDR3 is built from 16 residues. Trimming took 5 bases from V and 5 from J, leaving 25 bases between them. Germline V CDR1 and CDR2: GTSNPN, SVGIG (reference sequence). The CDR3 DNA reads TGTGCCTGGTCCCGGGACAATATTCTTATAAGGAACGAGCAGTACTTC. It is translated as CAWSRDNILIRNEQYF.

This clone turned up a few times. The genes are TRBV7-8 and TRBJ1-3, with TRBD1 as a possible D gene (6 bases). The germline V gene has CDR1 SGHVS and CDR2 FQNEAQ. The CDR3 runs to 15 residues. With 5 bases removed from V and 2 bases from J, the gap between germline ends came to 13 bases. The CDR3 coding sequence is TGTGCCAGCAGCCAGCGGACAGTGGCTGGAAACACCATATATTTT. Translation: CASSQRTVAGNTIYF.

This sequence joins TRBV19 and TRBJ1-6; tentatively, D is TRBD1 (5 bases). Trimming cost V 3 bases and J 7 bases, with 19 bases left between them. This CDR3 comprises 17 residues. Germline lookup yields CDR1 LNHDA and CDR2 SQIVND (reference sequence). The CDR3 DNA sequence: TGTGCCAGTAGTATCACCATTAGACCGAACAGGAATTCACCCCTCCACTTT. It yields the protein CASSITIRPNRNSPLHF. Together with reference TRBV19 and TRBJ1-6, the CDR3 gives the full variable domain: DGGITQSPKYLFRKEGQNVTLSCEQNLNHDAMYWYRQDPGQGLRLIYYSQIVNDFQKGDIAEGYSVSREKKESFPLTVTSAQKNPTAFYLCASSITIRPNRNSPLHFGNGTRLTVT.

The chain employs TRBV6-4 and TRBJ2-3; TRBD1 is a possible D gene (5 bases). Germline CDR1 reads MRHNA; CDR2 reads SNTAGT. The CDR3 spans 14 residues. V shed 3 bases and J shed 4 bases, with 11 bases lying between them. The CDR3 sequence is CASSESDNSDTQYF. The CDR3 coding sequence is TGTGCCAGCAGTGAGTCGGACAATTCAGATACGCAGTATTTT.